The 14 T cell receptor beta chains below were found in one sample sequenced in a study of T cells in Graves' hyperthyroidism and ophthalmopathy. Amplification targeted TCR beta CDR3 regions from RNA transcripts. First-round RT-PCR of the TCR CDR3 relied on the HTBI primer set. TCRdb analysed the multiplex PCR reads with MiXCR anew, one entry per CDR3 protein. The sample holds 700,000 to 850,000 distinct CDR3 sequences, about 35% seen once. Sequenced material: blood. Source of these receptors: a woman in her thirties or forties with Graves' hyperthyroidism.

Concerning this clonotype: At one of its ends the junction is not consistent with the germline gene, which may arise from a read error. The chain recombines TRBV20-1 with TRBJ1-1; no clear D. This CDR3 has 14 residues. Germline lookup yields CDR1 DFQATT and CDR2 SNEGSKA (reference sequence). CDR3 protein: CGASPPDRDTEAFF. The CDR3 DNA reads TGCGGTGCTAGTCCCCCAGACCGAGACACTGAAGCTTTCTTT.

This clonotype was picked up many times. The chain uses TRBV4-3 and TRBJ1-5; D not certain. V shed 0 bases and J shed 13 bases, with 13 bases lying between them. This CDR3 spans 13 amino acids. Germline V gives CDR1 LGHNA, CDR2 YSLEER. CDR3 residues: CASSQEEGSAQHF. The CDR3 DNA is TGCGCCAGCAGCCAAGAAGAGGGCAGCGCTCAGCATTTT.

The rearrangement links TRBV5-4 to TRBJ2-1, with D tentatively TRBD2 (6 bases). With 3 bases removed from V and 8 bases from J, the gap between germline ends came to 12 bases. Germline lookup yields CDR1 SGHNT and CDR2 YYREEE (reference sequence). The CDR3 runs to 13 residues. CDR3 protein: CASSYEWDYEQFF. The CDR3 coding sequence is TGTGCCAGCAGCTATGAATGGGACTATGAGCAGTTCTTC.

This clonotype has at least ten counts. The chain employs TRBV19 and TRBJ1-5, with D possibly being TRBD1 (5 bases). The V and J ends lost 9 bases and 3 bases respectively, with 12 bases between them. Germline CDR1 and CDR2: LNHDA and SQIVND (reference sequence). The CDR3 extends over 13 amino acids. CDR3 nucleotides: TGTGCCAGCTCCTGGGGGGTCAATCAGCCCCAGCATTTT. It codes for CASSWGVNQPQHF.

V and J are TRBV9 and TRBJ2-7, with 9 bases fitting TRBD2. This CDR3 has 15 residues. Looked up from germline, CDR1 is SGDLS and CDR2 is YYNGEE. With 0 bases clipped from V and 3 bases from J, the junction kept 4 bases outside the gene matches. The CDR3 spells CASSVASGDVYEQYF. The CDR3 coding sequence is TGTGCCAGCAGCGTAGCTAGCGGGGACGTCTACGAGCAGTACTTC.

In DNA form, the CDR3 reads TGTGCCAGCAGCTCTACGAGACAGGGGTTTGGCTACACCTTC. This gives the protein CASSSTRQGFGYTF. The chain carries TRBV5-5 and TRBJ1-2; 8 nucleotides line up with TRBD1. Germline lookup yields CDR1 SGHKS and CDR2 YYEKEE (reference sequence). The CDR3 consists of 14 residues. The V and J ends lost 3 bases and 7 bases, in that order; junction bases with no gene match: 8.

Many counts were recorded for this clonotype. This chain connects TRBV2 to TRBJ1-1, with TRBD1 as a possible D gene (6 bases). Germline CDR1 is SNHLY and CDR2 is FYNNEI. The CDR3 runs 15 residues. Trimming took off 7 bases at V and 0 bases at J, with 15 bases between the two ends. The CDR3 region has the DNA TGTGCCAGCACGCAGGGGCGCAGGATGAACACTGAAGCTTTCTTT. It yields the protein CASTQGRRMNTEAFF. Looking up the rest from reference TRBV2 and TRBJ1-1 gives the full variable domain: EPEVTQTPSHQVTQMGQEVILRCVPISNHLYFYWYRQILGQKVEFLVSFYNNEISEKSEIFDDQFSVERPDGSNFTLKIRSTKLEDSAMYFCASTQGRRMNTEAFFGQGTRLTVV.

This clonotype was recorded at least ten times. The chain links TRBV12-3 or TRBV12-4 to TRBJ2-2, with 10 bases identical to TRBD2. V trimming: 6 bases; J trimming: 2 bases; junction bases outside the gene matches: 3. This CDR3 is built from 15 residues. CDR3 coding DNA: TGTGCCAGCAGAGCGGGAGGGTCTAACACCGGGGAGCTGTTTTTT. This translates into CASRAGGSNTGELFF.

In DNA form, the CDR3 reads TGTGCCAGCAAGCCGAGAGAGGGACACCGCGGCTACACCTTC. Translating gives CASKPREGHRGYTF. This chain uses TRBV12-3 or TRBV12-4 with TRBJ1-2; D may be TRBD1 (6 bases). This CDR3 is built from 14 residues. Trimming cost V 7 bases and J 8 bases, with 20 bases left between them.

On this clonotype: No conserved phenylalanine or tryptophan ends this CDR3, so it is likely a read error. The limits of the CDR3 on the DNA are not certain, so only TCRdb's listed CDR3 is given. The chain couples TRBV10-3 to TRBJ2-6; the listed D gene, TRBD2, was not tested against the DNA. Termini included, the CDR3 measures 8 amino acids. The germline CDR1 and CDR2 sequences are ENHRY and SYGVKD. The CDR3 sequence: CAISELAS.

Many counts were recorded for this clonotype. The chain combines TRBV29-1 with TRBJ1-4; unclear D gene. Looked up from germline, CDR1 is SQVTM and CDR2 is ANQGSEA. The V and J ends lost 3 bases and 6 bases respectively, with 11 bases between them. The CDR3 has 13 amino acids. The CDR3 here is CSVEWQRDEKLFF. The CDR3 DNA reads TGCAGCGTTGAGTGGCAGCGGGATGAAAAACTGTTTTTT.

The chain combines TRBV7-8 with TRBJ1-3; tentatively, D is TRBD1 (6 bases). V was cut by 4 bases and J by 7 bases, with 14 bases left in between. The CDR3 extends over 14 amino acids. Germline V gives CDR1 SGHVS, CDR2 FQNEAQ. The CDR3 region is CASSSHRARNTIYF. Here the CDR3 DNA reads TGTGCCAGCAGCTCCCACAGGGCTAGGAACACCATATATTTT.

The V gene is TRBV2, the J gene TRBJ1-5; possibly TRBD1 for D (5 bases). The CDR3 covers 15 residues. V dropped 6 bases and J dropped 5 bases, with 17 bases sitting between them. CDR1 SNHLY and CDR2 FYNNEI come from the germline V gene. The CDR3 protein is CASRAGTGKYQPQHF. CDR3 sequence (DNA): TGTGCCAGCAGAGCCGGGACGGGGAAGTATCAGCCCCAGCATTTT.

The V gene is TRBV6-5, the J gene TRBJ1-1, with TRBD1 as a possible D gene (5 bases). This CDR3 region has 14 residues. V gave up 6 bases and J gave up 6 bases, with 17 bases separating them. CDR1 is MNHEY and CDR2 is SVGAGI in the germline V gene. In nucleotides, the CDR3 is TGTGCCAGCAGCCCGACAACCGGGACGGCTGAAGCTTTCTTT. Encoded protein: CASSPTTGTAEAFF.